Following are 8 T cell receptor beta chains from one sample sequenced in a study of shared clonotypes between healthy human individuals. Profiled with immunoSEQ multiplex PCR; TCRdb holds only in-frame clones, not every one. Among 400,000 to 500,000 clones, over 60% were seen once, and the ten largest hold 10% to 15%. Sequencing was done on a sample of PBMCs. Receptors were obtained from a woman aged 40 to 50 in good health. Some clones in this sample may be carry-over from other donors' samples.

At least ten counts were recorded for this clone. The sample holds other DNA sequences that translate to the same CDR3. The chain uses TRBV28 and TRBJ2-7, with 11 bases matching TRBD2. Germline CDR1 MDHEN, CDR2 SYDVKM. With V trimmed by 6 bases and J by 4 bases, 8 bases remained unmatched. The CDR3 has 15 amino acids. The CDR3 DNA follows: TGTGCCAGCAGGACACGACTAGCGGGAATTTACGAGCAGTACTTC. This translates into CASRTRLAGIYEQYF.

This sequence joins TRBV6-1 and TRBJ2-5; no firm D call. The better agreement between TRBJ2-7 and the DNA end casts doubt on the J call. This CDR3 comprises 14 residues. CDR1 is MNHNS and CDR2 is SASEGT in the germline V gene. Written as DNA, the CDR3 is TGTGCCAGCAGTGGAAAACGTAACTCCTACGAGCAGTACTTC. Residues: CASSGKRNSYEQYF.

This clone has only a few counts. V and J are TRBV6-5 and TRBJ1-4; D may be TRBD1 (6 bases). The CDR3 is 16 residues long. Deletions cut 2 bases from V and 5 bases from J, with 15 bases between. From germline, CDR1 is MNHEY and CDR2 SVGAGI. The DNA for the CDR3 is TGTGCCAGCAGTTACCTACTCGGGACATCAAATGAAAAACTGTTTTTT. This encodes CASSYLLGTSNEKLFF.

The chain carries TRBV11-2 and TRBJ2-7, with 9 bases that match TRBD1. Unmatched junction bases numbered 11, after V lost 5 bases and J lost 3 bases. The CDR3 consists of 16 residues. In germline, CDR1 is SGHAT, CDR2 FQNNGV. CDR3 region: CASSLGGTGGHYEQYF. The CDR3 coding sequence is TGTGCCAGCAGCCTGGGGGGTACAGGGGGCCACTACGAGCAGTACTTC.

In this sample, this clone turned up many times. At the DNA level, this CDR3 is encoded by other sequences in the same sample as well. J is TRBJ2-5 and V is TRBV30, with 8 nucleotides matching TRBD2. With 6 bases clipped from V and 4 bases from J, the junction kept 7 bases outside the gene matches. This CDR3 comprises 13 residues. Germline V gene lookup returns CDR1 GTSNPN and CDR2 SVGIG (reference sequence). The CDR3 spells CACSGMRGETQYF. The CDR3 nucleotides are TGTGCCTGTAGCGGGATGCGAGGAGAGACCCAGTACTTC.

On this clone itself: This is likely an artifact of a read error, given a far larger clone one base away. The chain combines TRBV7-9 with TRBJ1-5; 7 nucleotides align to TRBD1. With V trimmed by 5 bases and J by 2 bases, 3 bases remained unmatched. The CDR3 spans 14 residues. Germline V gene lookup returns CDR1 SEHNR and CDR2 FQNEAQ (reference sequence). CDR3 DNA sequence: TGTGCCAGCAGCCCAGGACAGGGCAATCAGCCCCAGCATTTT. Protein sequence: CASSPGQGNQPQHF.

The count of this clone is one. This chain connects TRBV19 to TRBJ2-5; TRBD2 aligns across 8 bases. V lost 4 bases, J lost 8 bases, and 9 bases stayed unmatched. Germline loops: CDR1 LNHDA, CDR2 SQIVND (reference sequence). The CDR3 covers 14 residues. DNA of the CDR3: TGTGCCAGTAGTACCGGGGGGGCCTCGGGCACCCAGTACTTC. This sequence encodes CASSTGGASGTQYF.

This clone has at least ten counts. The rearrangement joins TRBV14 to TRBJ2-1, with a tentative D call TRBD2 (5 bases). This CDR3 contains 22 residues. The germline gives CDR1 SGHDN, CDR2 FVKESK. Trimming removed 0 bases at V and 4 bases at J, with 31 bases between. CDR3 sequence: CASSQERPPRRLPQENYNEQFF. The DNA of the CDR3 is TGTGCCAGCAGCCAAGAACGCCCCCCCCGGAGGCTACCCCAAGAAAATTACAATGAGCAGTTCTTC.